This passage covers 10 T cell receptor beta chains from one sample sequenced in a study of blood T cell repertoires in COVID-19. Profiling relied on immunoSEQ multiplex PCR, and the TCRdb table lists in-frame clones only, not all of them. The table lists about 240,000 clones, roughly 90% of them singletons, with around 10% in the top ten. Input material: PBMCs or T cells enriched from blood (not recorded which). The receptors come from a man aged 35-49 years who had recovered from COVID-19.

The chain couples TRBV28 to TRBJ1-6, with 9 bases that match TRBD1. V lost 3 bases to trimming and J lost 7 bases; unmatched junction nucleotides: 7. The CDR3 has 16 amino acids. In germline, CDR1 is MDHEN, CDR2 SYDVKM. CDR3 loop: CASSFLSGQGNSPLHF. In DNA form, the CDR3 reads TGTGCCAGCAGTTTTCTATCCGGACAGGGGAATTCACCCCTCCACTTT.

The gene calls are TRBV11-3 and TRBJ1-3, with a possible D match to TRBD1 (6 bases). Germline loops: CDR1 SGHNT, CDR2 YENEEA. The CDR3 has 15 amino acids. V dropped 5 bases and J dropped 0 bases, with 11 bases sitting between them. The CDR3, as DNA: TGTGCCAGCAGCAGGGGGATGAGCTCTGGAAACACCATATATTTT. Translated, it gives CASSRGMSSGNTIYF.

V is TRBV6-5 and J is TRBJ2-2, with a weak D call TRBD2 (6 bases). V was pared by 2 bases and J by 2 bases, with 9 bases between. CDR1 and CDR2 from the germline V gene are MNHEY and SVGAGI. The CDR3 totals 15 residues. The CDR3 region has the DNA TGTGCCAGCAGTTACGTGGGGGGTAACACCGGGGAGCTGTTTTTT. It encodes CASSYVGGNTGELFF.

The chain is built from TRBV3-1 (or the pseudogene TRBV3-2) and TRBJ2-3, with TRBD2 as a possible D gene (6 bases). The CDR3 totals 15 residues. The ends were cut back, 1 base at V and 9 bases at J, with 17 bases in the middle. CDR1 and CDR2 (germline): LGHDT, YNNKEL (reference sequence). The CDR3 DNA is TGTGCCAGCAGCCAAGGGGGGACTGGTAGGACGACGCAGTATTTT. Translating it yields CASSQGGTGRTTQYF.

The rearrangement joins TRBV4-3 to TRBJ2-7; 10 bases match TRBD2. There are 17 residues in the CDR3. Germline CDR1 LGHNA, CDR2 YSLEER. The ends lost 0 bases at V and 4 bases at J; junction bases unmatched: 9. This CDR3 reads CASSQDLPSGSRYEQYF. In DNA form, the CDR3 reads TGCGCCAGCAGCCAAGATCTACCTAGCGGGAGTAGGTACGAGCAGTACTTC.

This chain's CDR3 is CASSSRQGLNEQFF. The CDR3, as DNA: TGTGCCAGCAGCTCCCGTCAGGGGCTAAATGAGCAGTTCTTC. The rearrangement uses TRBV7-2 and TRBJ2-1; a possible D gene is TRBD1 (6 bases). The CDR3 is 14 amino acids. The V gene lost 4 bases and the J gene lost 7 bases, with 14 bases spanning the gap. The V gene's germline CDR1 is SGHTA and CDR2 FQGNSA. The full variable domain, in which reference TRBV7-2 and TRBJ2-1 provide the parts outside the CDR3, is GAGVSQSPSNKVTEKGKDVELRCDPISGHTALYWYRQSLGQGLEFLIYFQGNSAPDKSGLPSDRFSAERTGGSVSTLTIQRTQQEDSAVYLCASSSRQGLNEQFFGPGTRLTVL.

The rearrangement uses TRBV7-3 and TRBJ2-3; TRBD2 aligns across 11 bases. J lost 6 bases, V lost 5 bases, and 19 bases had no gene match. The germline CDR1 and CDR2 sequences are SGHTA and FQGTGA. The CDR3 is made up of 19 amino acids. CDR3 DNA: TGTGCCAGCAGCCTATTCTCCGGGACTAGCGGATCCAAAGGGGATACGCAGTATTTT. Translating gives CASSLFSGTSGSKGDTQYF.

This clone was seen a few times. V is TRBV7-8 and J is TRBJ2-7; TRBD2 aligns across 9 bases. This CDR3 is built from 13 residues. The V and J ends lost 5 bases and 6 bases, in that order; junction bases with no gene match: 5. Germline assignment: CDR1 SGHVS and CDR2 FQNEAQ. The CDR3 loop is CASSRLAGVEQYF. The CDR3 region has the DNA TGTGCCAGCAGCCGCTTAGCGGGAGTCGAGCAGTACTTC. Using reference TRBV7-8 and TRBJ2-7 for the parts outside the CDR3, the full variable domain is GAGVSQSPRYKVAKRGQDVALRCDPISGHVSLFWYQQALGQGPEFLTYFQNEAQLDKSGLPSDRFFAERPEGSVSTLKIQRTQQEDSAVYLCASSRLAGVEQYFGPGTRLTVT.

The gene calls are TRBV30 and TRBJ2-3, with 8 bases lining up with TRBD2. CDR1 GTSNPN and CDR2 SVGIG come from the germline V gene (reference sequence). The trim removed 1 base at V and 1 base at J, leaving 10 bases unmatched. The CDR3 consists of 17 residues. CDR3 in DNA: TGTGCCTGGAGTGGGCGGGGTAGCGGGGAACGCACAGATACGCAGTATTTT. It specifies CAWSGRGSGERTDTQYF.

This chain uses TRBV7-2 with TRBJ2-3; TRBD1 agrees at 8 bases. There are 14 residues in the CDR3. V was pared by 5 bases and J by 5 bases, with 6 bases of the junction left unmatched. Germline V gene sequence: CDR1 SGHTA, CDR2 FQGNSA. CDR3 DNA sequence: TGTGCCAGCAGCCCTCGGACAGGGAAAGATACGCAGTATTTT. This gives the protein CASSPRTGKDTQYF.